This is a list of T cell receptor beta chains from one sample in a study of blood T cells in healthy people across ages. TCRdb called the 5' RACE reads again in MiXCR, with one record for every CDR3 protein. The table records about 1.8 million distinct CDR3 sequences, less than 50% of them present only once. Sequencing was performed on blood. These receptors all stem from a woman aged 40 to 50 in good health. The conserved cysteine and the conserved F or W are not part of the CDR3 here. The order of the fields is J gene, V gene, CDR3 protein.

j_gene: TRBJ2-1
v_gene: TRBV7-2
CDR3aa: ASSWTLHEQF

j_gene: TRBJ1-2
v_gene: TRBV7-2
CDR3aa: ASSFNVRQGHGYT

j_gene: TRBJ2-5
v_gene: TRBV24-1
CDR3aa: ATSDLGQAETQY

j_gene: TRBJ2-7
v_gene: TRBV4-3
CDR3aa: ASSYSELAGGPMEQY

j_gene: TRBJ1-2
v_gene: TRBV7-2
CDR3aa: ASTQEEWAYYGYT

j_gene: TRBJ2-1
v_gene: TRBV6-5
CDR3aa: ATEQGQGAYNEQF

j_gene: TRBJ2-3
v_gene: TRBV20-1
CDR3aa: SARDVRGVTDTQY

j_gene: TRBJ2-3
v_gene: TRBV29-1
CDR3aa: SVEGGLAGRDTQY

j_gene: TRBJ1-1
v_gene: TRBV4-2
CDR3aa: ASSQGHGPANTEAF

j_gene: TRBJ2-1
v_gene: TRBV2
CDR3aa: ASSDRADNEQF

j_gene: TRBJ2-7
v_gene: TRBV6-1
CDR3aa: ATMISYEQY

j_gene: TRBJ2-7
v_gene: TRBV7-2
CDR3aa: ASSLVGSGLSYEQY

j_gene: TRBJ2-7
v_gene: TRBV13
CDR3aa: ASSVQVSSYEQY

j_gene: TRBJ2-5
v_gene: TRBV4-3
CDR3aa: ASSPPNGETQY

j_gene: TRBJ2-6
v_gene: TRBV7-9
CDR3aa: ASSPGTATRSGANVLT

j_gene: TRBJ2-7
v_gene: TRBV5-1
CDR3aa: ASSTSLQGPGFQY

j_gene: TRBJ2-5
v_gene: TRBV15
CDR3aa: ATSRDLGHETQY

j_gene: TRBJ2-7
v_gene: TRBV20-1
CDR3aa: SARVGTSAYEQY

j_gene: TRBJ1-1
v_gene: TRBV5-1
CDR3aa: ASSLDVGTEAF

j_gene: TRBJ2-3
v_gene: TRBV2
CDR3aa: AILTQGAYTDTQY

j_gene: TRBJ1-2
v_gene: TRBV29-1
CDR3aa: SVELEGDYGYT

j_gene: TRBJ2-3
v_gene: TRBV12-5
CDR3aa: ASGFGSSDSYAADTQY

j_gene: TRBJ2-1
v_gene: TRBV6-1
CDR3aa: ASNRVSSSGGLYNEQF

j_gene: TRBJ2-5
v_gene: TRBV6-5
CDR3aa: ASSRGVLQETQY

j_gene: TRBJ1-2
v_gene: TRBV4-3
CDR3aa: ASSQDLRGAGNYGYT

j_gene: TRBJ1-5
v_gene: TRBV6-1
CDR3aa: ASTDPNQPQH

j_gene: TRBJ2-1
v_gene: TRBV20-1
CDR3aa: SARDGGGLNEQF

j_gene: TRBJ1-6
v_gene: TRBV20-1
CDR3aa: SAISQGINSPLH

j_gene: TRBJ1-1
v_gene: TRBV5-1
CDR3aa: ASSSTGGMAF

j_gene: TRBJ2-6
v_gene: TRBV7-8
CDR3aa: ASSGGPDDSGANVLT

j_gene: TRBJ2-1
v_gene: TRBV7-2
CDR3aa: ASSSPYRVTTYNEQF

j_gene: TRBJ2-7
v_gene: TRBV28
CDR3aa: ASSLGTVLYEQY

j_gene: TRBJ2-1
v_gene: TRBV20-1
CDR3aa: SAFRDAGGPYNEQF

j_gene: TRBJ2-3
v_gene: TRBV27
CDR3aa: ASSLVLPEGSDTQY

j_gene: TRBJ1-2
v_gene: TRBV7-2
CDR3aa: ASSSPVAALRYGCT

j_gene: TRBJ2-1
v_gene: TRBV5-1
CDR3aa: ASSHAMQNEQF

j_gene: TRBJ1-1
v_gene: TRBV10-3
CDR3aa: ATSRDGNTEAF

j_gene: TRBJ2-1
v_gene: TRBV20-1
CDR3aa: SARDRTSGGSSYNEQF

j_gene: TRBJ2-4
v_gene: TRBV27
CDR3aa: ASSSQGVGKNIQY

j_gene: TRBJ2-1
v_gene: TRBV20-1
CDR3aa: SAKPTVGLYNEQF

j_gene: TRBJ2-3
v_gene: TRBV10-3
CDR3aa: ASRQEADTQY

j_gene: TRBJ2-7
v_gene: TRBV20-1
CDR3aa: SAQWDREAEQY

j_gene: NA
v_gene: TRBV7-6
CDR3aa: ASSLDRGRGSRALEQY

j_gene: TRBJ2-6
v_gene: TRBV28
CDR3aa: ASSLRTPGANVLT